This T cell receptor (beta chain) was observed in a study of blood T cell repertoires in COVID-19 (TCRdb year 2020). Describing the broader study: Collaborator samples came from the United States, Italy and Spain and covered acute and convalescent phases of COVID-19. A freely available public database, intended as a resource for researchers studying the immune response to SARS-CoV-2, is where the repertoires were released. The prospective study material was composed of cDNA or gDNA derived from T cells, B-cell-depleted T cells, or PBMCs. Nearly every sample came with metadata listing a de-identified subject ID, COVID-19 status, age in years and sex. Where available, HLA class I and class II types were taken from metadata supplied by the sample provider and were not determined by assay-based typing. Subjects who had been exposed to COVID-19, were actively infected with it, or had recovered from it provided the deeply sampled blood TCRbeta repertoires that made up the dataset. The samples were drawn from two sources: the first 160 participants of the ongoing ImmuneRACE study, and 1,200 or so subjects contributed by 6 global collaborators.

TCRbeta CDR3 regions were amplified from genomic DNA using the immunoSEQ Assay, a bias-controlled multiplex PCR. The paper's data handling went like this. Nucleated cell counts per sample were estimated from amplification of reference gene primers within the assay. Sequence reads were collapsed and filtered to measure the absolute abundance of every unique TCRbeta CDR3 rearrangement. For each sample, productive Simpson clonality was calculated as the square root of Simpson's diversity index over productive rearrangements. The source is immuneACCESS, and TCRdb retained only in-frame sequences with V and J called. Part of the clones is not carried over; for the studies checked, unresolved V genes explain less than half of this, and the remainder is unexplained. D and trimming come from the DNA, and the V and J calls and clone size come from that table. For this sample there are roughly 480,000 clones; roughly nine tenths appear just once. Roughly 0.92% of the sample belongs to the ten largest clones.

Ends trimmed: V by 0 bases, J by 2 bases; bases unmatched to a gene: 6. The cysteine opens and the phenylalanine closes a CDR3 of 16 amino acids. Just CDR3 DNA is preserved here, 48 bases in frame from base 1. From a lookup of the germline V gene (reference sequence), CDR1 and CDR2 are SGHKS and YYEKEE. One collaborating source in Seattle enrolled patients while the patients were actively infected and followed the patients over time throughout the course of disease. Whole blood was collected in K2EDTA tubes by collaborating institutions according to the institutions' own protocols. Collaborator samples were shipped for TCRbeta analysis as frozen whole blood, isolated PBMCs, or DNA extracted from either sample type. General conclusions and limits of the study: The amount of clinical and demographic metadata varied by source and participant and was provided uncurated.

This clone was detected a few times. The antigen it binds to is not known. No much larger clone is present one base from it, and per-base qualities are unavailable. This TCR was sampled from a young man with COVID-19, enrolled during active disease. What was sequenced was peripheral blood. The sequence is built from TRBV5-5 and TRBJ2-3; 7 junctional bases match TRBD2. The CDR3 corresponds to CASSLDPSGFTDTQYF. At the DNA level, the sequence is TGTGCCAGCAGCTTGGACCCTAGCGGATTCACAGATACGCAGTATTTT.